This T cell receptor beta chain came from a study of control samples from healthy donors and cancer patients. The CDR3 loop spans 14 amino acids. The V end was cut by 4 bases, the J end by 7 bases, with 11 bases between. Germline V gene data show CDR1 as LGHNA and CDR2 as YNFKEQ. TCRdb keeps only in-frame clones here, not all; method: immunoSEQ multiplex PCR. The data contain tens of thousands of clones, just over 90% of them singletons. The V and J genes are TRBV4-2 and TRBJ1-6, with D uncertain. The sequencing input was PBMCs. This TCR was sampled from a man aged 25 to 40 with colorectal cancer. CDR3 residues: CASSPTRSNSPLHF. DNA of the CDR3: TGTGCCAGCAGCCCGACCCGGTCCAATTCACCCCTCCACTTT.